Listed below are T cell receptor beta chains from one sample, sequenced in a study of post-analysis software for immune sequencing data. Each CDR3 protein gets one entry after TCRdb re-called the PCR reads with MiXCR. The table shows about half a million distinct CDR3 sequences, with 34% occurring only once. The sequencing input was blood. The receptors were gathered from a girl aged 2-17 years with multiple sclerosis. Each CDR3 is given with its conserved first and last residue. Not all rows give a size; the values are once, few, many and, for expanded clones, a class.

clone_size,j_call,v_call,cdr3_aa
-,TRBJ1-2,TRBV20-1,CGASGGTGKSGYTF
few,TRBJ2-3,TRBV9,CASSVAWETSTDTQYF
-,TRBJ2-1,TRBV6-5,CASSYSLRGEQFF
-,TRBJ2-3,TRBV20-1,CSARDRRTASTDTQYF
-,TRBJ2-5,TRBV14,CASSQDALASEETQYF
few,TRBJ2-3,TRBV6-6,CASSYSGTGGGDTQYF
-,TRBJ1-2,TRBV5-1,CASLPYPGQGYGYTF
few,TRBJ2-1,TRBV20-1,CSGHSRGGSSYNEQFF
-,TRBJ1-1,TRBV6-6,CASSYRQGGNTEAFF
-,TRBJ1-5,TRBV3-1,CASSQDVVQPQHF
-,TRBJ2-1,TRBV7-9,CASSYPAGAYNEQFF
-,TRBJ1-1,TRBV6-2/TRBV6-3,CASSYGQGRNTEAFF
few,TRBJ2-1,TRBV29-1,CSVVPRADRDTYNEQFF
-,TRBJ2-5,TRBV7-8,CASSLPRETQETQYF
few,TRBJ2-1,TRBV20-1,CSAPVGTEQFF
-,TRBJ2-3,TRBV6-2/TRBV6-3,CASSYLITQGSGAQYF
-,TRBJ1-1,TRBV10-3,CASMRGQNTEAFF
few,TRBJ2-3,TRBV9,CASSVEAGRSTDTQYF
-,TRBJ2-7,TRBV24-1,CATSQAETRYF
-,TRBJ2-3,TRBV5-4,CASSSRRGGLRSMNTQYF
-,TRBJ2-7,TRBV6-5,CASSYLQRGGNEQYF
-,TRBJ2-5,TRBV20-1,CSAPREGGGETQYF
-,TRBJ2-5,TRBV29-1,CSVEDMSGRLAGGHQETQYF
-,TRBJ2-1,TRBV5-1,CASSQRLAGINEQFF
-,TRBJ2-3,TRBV19,CASSTRGTQYF
few,TRBJ2-3,TRBV11-2,CASRPGLANLDTQYF